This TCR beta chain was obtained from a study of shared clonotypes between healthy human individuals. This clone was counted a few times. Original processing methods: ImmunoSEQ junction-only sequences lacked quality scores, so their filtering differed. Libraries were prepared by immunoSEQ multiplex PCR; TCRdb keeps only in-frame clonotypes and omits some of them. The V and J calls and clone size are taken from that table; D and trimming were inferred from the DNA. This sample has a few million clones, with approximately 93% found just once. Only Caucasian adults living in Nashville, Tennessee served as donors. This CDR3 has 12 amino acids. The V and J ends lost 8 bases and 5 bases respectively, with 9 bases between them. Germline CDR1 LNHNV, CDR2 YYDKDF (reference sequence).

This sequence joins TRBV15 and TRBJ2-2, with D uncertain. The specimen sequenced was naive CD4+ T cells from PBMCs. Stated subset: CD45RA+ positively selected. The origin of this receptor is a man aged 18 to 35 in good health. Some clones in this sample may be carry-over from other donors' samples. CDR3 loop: CATARRTGELFF. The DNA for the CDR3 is TGTGCCACCGCCCGTCGGACCGGGGAGCTGTTTTTT.